This passage covers 2 T cell receptor beta chains from one sample sequenced in a study of CD8 T cells in ankylosing spondylitis. General study points: For ankylosing spondylitis blood, a TCR beta motif of roughly 8 highly homologous variants appeared characteristic.

These receptors are not linked to any known antigen. One entry per CDR3 protein results from TCRdb running MiXCR on the 5' RACE reads. The sample holds fewer than 550,000 distinct CDR3 sequences, roughly 5.2% seen once. Sequenced input: blood, either unsorted or a sorted T cell fraction (not recorded which). These TCRs come from a male donor with ankylosing spondylitis.

This sequence joins TRBV6-2 or TRBV6-3 and TRBJ1-5, with D uncertain. This CDR3 is 16 amino acids long. The V gene lost 0 bases and the J gene lost 9 bases, with 18 bases spanning the gap. The V gene's germline CDR1 is MNHEY and CDR2 SVGEGT. In nucleotides, the CDR3 is TGTGCCAGCAGTTACTCGAAAAAGGACCTCCCGGGGCCCCAGCATTTT. This encodes CASSYSKKDLPGPQHF.

This clonotype was observed at least ten times. CDR3 coding DNA: TGTGCCAGCGGTACACAGGGAAACTATGGCTACACCTTC. This encodes CASGTQGNYGYTF. V and J are TRBV7-9 and TRBJ1-2; D possibly corresponds to TRBD1 (6 bases). Germline loops: CDR1 SEHNR, CDR2 FQNEAQ (reference sequence). V lost 8 bases to trimming and J lost 2 bases, with 12 bases between them. The CDR3 totals 13 residues. The full variable domain, rest sourced from reference TRBV7-9 and TRBJ1-2, is DTGVSQNPRHKITKRGQNVTFRCDPISEHNRLYWYRQTLGQGPEFLTYFQNEAQLEKSRLLSDRFSAERPKGSFSTLEIQRTEQGDSAMYLCASGTQGNYGYTFGSGTRLTVV.